This entry lists 20 T cell receptor beta chains sequenced from one sample in a study of OX40 agonist ivuxolimab in advanced cancers. Measured with immunoSEQ multiplex PCR; TCRdb has only the in-frame clones, and not every one. The data contain tens of thousands of clones, 70% to 90% of them seen just once; the ten biggest clones take up 0.6% to 0.85%. The material was CD4+ or CD8+ T cells sorted from blood, obtained in a trial of the OX40 agonist ivuxolimab. The origin of the receptors is an adult with an advanced solid tumor such as melanoma, head and neck, liver or kidney cancer.

This chain links TRBV9 with TRBJ2-6; D tentatively fits TRBD1 or TRBD2 (5 bases each). Trimming took 4 bases from V and 15 from J, leaving 17 bases between them. The CDR3 consists of 13 residues. Germline CDR1 is SGDLS and CDR2 is YYNGEE. For the CDR3, the DNA is TGTGCCAGCAGCCCCCGGGGCCGGGGCGACCTGACTTTC. This gives the protein CASSPRGRGDLTF.

The V call is TRBV6-1, the J call TRBJ1-5, with 7 positions matching TRBD1. The CDR3 contains 13 residues. Germline CDR1 reads MNHNS; CDR2 reads SASEGT. The ends lost 10 bases at V and 9 bases at J; junction bases unmatched: 12. The CDR3 reads CAIKTGTGGPQHF. CDR3 coding DNA: TGTGCCATCAAGACAGGGACCGGGGGGCCCCAGCATTTT.

The chain has TRBV19 and TRBJ1-1; 10 bases line up with TRBD1. CDR3 length: 16 residues. J gave up 3 bases and V 6 bases, and 10 bases lay outside the gene matches. Germline V gives CDR1 LNHDA, CDR2 SQIVND (reference sequence). CDR3 residues: CASRRDRGRVDTEAFF. The CDR3 DNA sequence: TGTGCCAGTAGGCGGGACAGGGGCCGAGTGGACACTGAAGCTTTCTTT.

The chain carries TRBV7-2 and TRBJ2-1, with D possibly matching TRBD2 (5 bases). Trimming shortened V by 1 base and J by 4 bases, and 8 bases separated the two germline ends. The germline V gene has CDR1 SGHTA and CDR2 FQGNSA. The CDR3 is made up of 14 amino acids. The CDR3 loop is CASSLESGYNEQFF. CDR3 DNA: TGTGCCAGCAGCTTAGAGAGCGGTTACAATGAGCAGTTCTTC.

The chain joins TRBV6-6 to TRBJ2-2; 7 positions agree with TRBD1. This CDR3 region has 15 residues. Germline V gives CDR1 MNHNY, CDR2 SVGAGI (reference sequence). J gave up 4 bases and V 6 bases, and 8 bases lay outside the gene matches. CDR3 bases: TGTGCCAGCAGACCGGGACAGTATCCCACCGGGGAGCTGTTTTTT. Translated: CASRPGQYPTGELFF.

The V gene is TRBV6-5, the J gene TRBJ1-1; tentatively, D is TRBD1 (5 bases). The germline V and J ends were trimmed by 4 bases and 3 bases, with 15 bases remaining between them. There are 15 residues in the CDR3. Germline V lookup: CDR1 MNHEY, CDR2 SVGAGI. In nucleotides, the CDR3 is TGTGCCAGCAGTTGGGGCTTGGGGCGGGACACTGAAGCTTTCTTT. This gives the protein CASSWGLGRDTEAFF.

This clone was observed a handful of times. The V gene is TRBV2, the J gene TRBJ2-2; possibly TRBD1 for D (5 bases). Germline values: CDR1 SNHLY, CDR2 FYNNEI. The CDR3 runs to 14 residues. The V end was cut by 8 bases, the J end by 0 bases, with 10 bases between. The chain's CDR3 is CASAAGPNTGELFF. CDR3 nucleotides: TGTGCCAGCGCGGCAGGGCCGAACACCGGGGAGCTGTTTTTT.

This sequence joins TRBV7-2 and TRBJ2-7; D is perhaps TRBD1 or TRBD2 (5 bases each). The length of the CDR3 is 15 residues. Germline CDR1 and CDR2: SGHTA and FQGNSA. V lost 5 bases, J lost 4 bases, and 18 bases lay in between. The CDR3 sequence: CASSESSGPEYEQYF. The CDR3 DNA follows: TGTGCCAGCAGCGAAAGCTCGGGACCCGAATACGAGCAGTACTTC.

The chain joins TRBV6-6 to TRBJ1-3, with D unclear. The CDR3 covers 16 residues. Between the trimmed V and J ends, which lost 5 bases and 0 bases, there was a span of 14 bases. CDR1 is MNHNY and CDR2 is SVGAGI in the germline V gene (reference sequence). The CDR3 nucleotides read TGTGCCAGCAGTACGGCCAGCAGGTTCTCTGGAAACACCATATATTTT. It is translated as CASSTASRFSGNTIYF.

This rearrangement joins TRBV7-9 to TRBJ1-3, with D hard to call. V was pared by 0 bases and J by 0 bases, with 6 bases between. Germline V gene data show CDR1 as SEHNR and CDR2 as FQNEAQ (reference sequence). The CDR3 has 15 amino acids. CDR3 region: CASSLAVGSGNTIYF. CDR3 bases: TGTGCCAGCAGCTTAGCAGTCGGCTCTGGAAACACCATATATTTT.

The V gene is TRBV19, the J gene TRBJ1-2; 7 bases line up with TRBD1. Trimming took 9 bases from V and 4 from J; bases not matched to a gene: 8. This CDR3 has 13 residues. From germline, CDR1 is LNHDA and CDR2 SQIVND (reference sequence). The DNA of the CDR3 is TGTGCCAGCATCGGACAGGACTTCTATGGCTACACCTTC. Its translation is CASIGQDFYGYTF. The whole variable domain, remainder taken from reference TRBV19 and TRBJ1-2, is DGGITQSPKYLFRKEGQNVTLSCEQNLNHDAMYWYRQDPGQGLRLIYYSQIVNDFQKGDIAEGYSVSREKKESFPLTVTSAQKNPTAFYLCASIGQDFYGYTFGSGTRLTVV.

The rearrangement links TRBV27 to TRBJ2-2, with a tentative D call TRBD1 (5 bases). CDR1 MNHEY and CDR2 SMNVEV come from the germline V gene (reference sequence). The V end lost 5 bases, the J end lost 1 base, and 8 bases lay between the germline ends. The CDR3 spans 14 residues. CDR3 in amino acids: CASSLGQNTGELFF. CDR3 coding DNA: TGTGCCAGCAGTCTCGGACAGAACACCGGGGAGCTGTTTTTT.

With respect to this clone: This specimen includes other DNA sequences encoding the same CDR3. The chain links TRBV18 to TRBJ2-3; D is undetermined. The CDR3 spans 13 residues. Germline V lookup: CDR1 KGHSH, CDR2 LQKENI. The V end was cut by 0 bases, the J end by 0 bases, with 1 base between. The CDR3: CASSPPSTDTQYF. The DNA of the CDR3 is TGTGCCAGCTCACCACCCAGCACAGATACGCAGTATTTT.

This chain connects TRBV4-3 to TRBJ2-4; possible D gene TRBD1, 5 bases. The CDR3 runs to 13 residues. CDR1 is LGHNA, CDR2 YSLEER, per germline. V dropped 1 base and J dropped 4 bases, with 5 bases sitting between them. The CDR3 DNA is TGCGCCAGCAGCCAAGGACAGAAAAACATTCAGTACTTC. Amino acid sequence: CASSQGQKNIQYF.

This clone was counted a few times. The chain is built from TRBV19 and TRBJ2-1, with 9 bases matching TRBD2. The length of the CDR3 is 17 residues. Germline V lookup: CDR1 LNHDA, CDR2 SQIVND (reference sequence). V shed 1 base and J 0 bases; nucleotides not matched to a gene: 4. DNA for the CDR3: TGTGCCAGTAGTATAGGTAGCGGGGGCATCTCCTACAATGAGCAGTTCTTC. This sequence encodes CASSIGSGGISYNEQFF.

The chain couples TRBV11-2 to TRBJ2-7; D ambiguous. Trimming shortened V by 0 bases and J by 6 bases, and 6 bases separated the two germline ends. This CDR3 has 12 residues. The V gene's germline CDR1 is SGHAT and CDR2 FQNNGV. This CDR3 reads CASSLDRLEQYF. In nucleotides, the CDR3 is TGTGCCAGCAGCTTAGATCGTCTCGAGCAGTACTTC.

The chain employs TRBV11-2 and TRBJ1-6; 8 positions agree with TRBD1. The J segment lost 1 base and the V segment lost 5 bases, leaving 10 bases of the junction unmatched. CDR3 length: 18 residues. Germline V gives CDR1 SGHAT, CDR2 FQNNGV. CDR3 in amino acids: CASSRDRGFSSYNSPLHF. CDR3 in DNA: TGTGCCAGCAGCCGAGACAGGGGTTTTAGTTCCTATAATTCACCCCTCCACTTT.

The chain recombines TRBV5-1 with TRBJ2-2, with TRBD1 identical over 8 bases. This CDR3 contains 15 residues. Germline lookup yields CDR1 SGHRS and CDR2 YFSETQ. The V gene end was trimmed by 5 bases and the J gene end by 6 bases; junction bases not matched to a gene: 9. The CDR3, as DNA: TGCGCCAGCAGTTCAGGGGGCGCGTTCCCCGGGGAGCTGTTTTTT. Translated: CASSSGGAFPGELFF.

This chain connects TRBV2 to TRBJ2-1, with 7 nucleotides matching TRBD1. Germline assignment: CDR1 SNHLY and CDR2 FYNNEI. After removal of 6 bases from V and 0 bases from J, the junction contained 5 bases not matched to a gene. The CDR3 is 15 amino acids. As DNA, the CDR3 is TGTGCCAGCAGCGGACAGGCAAGCTCCTACAATGAGCAGTTCTTC. Amino acid sequence: CASSGQASSYNEQFF. Combining the CDR3 with reference TRBV2 and TRBJ2-1 gives the whole variable domain EPEVTQTPSHQVTQMGQEVILRCVPISNHLYFYWYRQILGQKVEFLVSFYNNEISEKSEIFDDQFSVERPDGSNFTLKIRSTKLEDSAMYFCASSGQASSYNEQFFGPGTRLTVL.

The chain's CDR3 is CASSRGPGGEGNIQYF. In DNA form, the CDR3 reads TGCGCCAGCAGTCGGGGGCCAGGGGGCGAGGGGAACATTCAGTACTTC. This sequence joins TRBV10-2 and TRBJ2-4, with 8 bases identical to TRBD1. Germline trimming cut 5 bases from V and 7 bases from J; bases unmatched to any gene: 13. The CDR3 totals 16 residues. CDR1 and CDR2 from the germline V gene are WSHSY and SAAADI.